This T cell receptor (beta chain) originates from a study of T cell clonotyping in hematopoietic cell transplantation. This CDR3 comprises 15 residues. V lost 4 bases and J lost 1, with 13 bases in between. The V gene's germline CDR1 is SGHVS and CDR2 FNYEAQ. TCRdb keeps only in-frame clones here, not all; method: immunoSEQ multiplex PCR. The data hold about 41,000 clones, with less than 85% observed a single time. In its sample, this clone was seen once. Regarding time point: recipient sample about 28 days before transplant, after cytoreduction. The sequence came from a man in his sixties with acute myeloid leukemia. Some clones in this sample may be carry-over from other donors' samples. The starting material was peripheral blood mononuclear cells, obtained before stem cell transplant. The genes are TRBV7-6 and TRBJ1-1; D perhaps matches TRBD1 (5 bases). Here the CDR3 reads CASSSLLGRNTEAFF. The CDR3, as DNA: TGTGCCAGCAGCTCCCTCCTGGGACGGAACACTGAAGCTTTCTTT.